This passage covers 13 T cell receptor beta chains from one sample sequenced in a study of graft-versus-host responses after intestinal transplantation. These receptors have no known antigen. Method: immunoSEQ multiplex PCR; TCRdb's copy keeps in-frame clones and lacks some. The table records 65,000 to 85,000 clones, around 90% of them present only once. The sample in question was unstimulated CD8+ T cells sorted from spleen or lymph node cells, obtained before transplant. These receptors all stem from a human donor who was the organ donor for an intestinal transplant.

The rearrangement uses TRBV28 and TRBJ2-7; 9 bases line up with TRBD1. This CDR3 is built from 14 residues. Germline trimming cut 5 bases from V and 3 bases from J; bases unmatched to any gene: 5. The germline gives CDR1 MDHEN, CDR2 SYDVKM. The CDR3 DNA follows: TGTGCCAGCAGTAAACAGGGGGCCCACTACGAGCAGTACTTC. Translation gives CASSKQGAHYEQYF.

This rearrangement joins TRBV4-1 to TRBJ2-1; 7 bases are a match to TRBD1. CDR3 length equals 16 residues. After removal of 4 bases from V and 6 bases from J, the junction contained 12 bases not matched to a gene. Germline assignment: CDR1 MGHRA and CDR2 YSYEKL. The CDR3 loop is CASSLPRYGQVNEQFF. The CDR3, as DNA: TGCGCCAGCAGCCTTCCCCGATACGGACAGGTCAATGAGCAGTTCTTC.

The count of this clone is one. CDR3 loop: CASSFRGGGDTGELFF. The CDR3 coding sequence is TGTGCCAGCAGTTTCCGGGGGGGAGGGGACACCGGGGAGCTGTTTTTT. The chain employs TRBV7-3 and TRBJ2-2; TRBD2 matches 8 bases. In germline, CDR1 is SGHTA, CDR2 FQGTGA. The CDR3 spans 16 residues. The trim removed 6 bases at V and 3 bases at J, leaving 9 bases unmatched. Full variable domain (rest looked up from reference TRBV7-3 and TRBJ2-2): GAGVSQTPSNKVTEKGKYVELRCDPISGHTALYWYRQSLGQGPEFLIYFQGTGAADDSGLPNDRFFAVRPEGSVSTLKIQRTERGDSAVYLCASSFRGGGDTGELFFGEGSRLTVL.

The gene calls are TRBV4-1 and TRBJ1-5; D is perhaps TRBD1 (6 bases). CDR1 is MGHRA and CDR2 is YSYEKL in the germline V gene. This CDR3 region has 15 residues. Trimming pared 4 bases from V and 0 bases from J, leaving 10 bases between. The CDR3 spells CASSLTGNSNQPQHF. The CDR3 DNA is TGCGCCAGCAGCCTAACAGGGAATAGCAATCAGCCCCAGCATTTT.

This clone occurred a few times. The V and J genes are TRBV7-8 and TRBJ1-4; 7 positions agree with TRBD1. Germline V gene lookup returns CDR1 SGHVS and CDR2 FQNEAQ. This CDR3 has 16 amino acids. Trimming at V came to 3 bases and at J to 4 bases, leaving 8 bases not matched to a gene. CDR3 in amino acids: CASSFDAGQNNEKLFF. CDR3 DNA: TGTGCCAGCAGCTTCGACGCGGGACAGAATAATGAAAAACTGTTTTTT.

This rearrangement joins TRBV6-4 to TRBJ2-3, with TRBD2 as a possible D gene (5 bases). Trimming removed 6 bases from V and 0 bases from J, with 10 bases in between. Looked up from germline, CDR1 is MRHNA and CDR2 is SNTAGT. This CDR3 has 14 amino acids. CDR3 coding DNA: TGTGCCAGCAGCAGCCGGGGTAGCACAGATACGCAGTATTTT. This encodes CASSSRGSTDTQYF.

This rearrangement joins TRBV6-4 to TRBJ2-1; 15 nucleotides align to TRBD2. The CDR3 spans 15 residues. Germline CDR1 MRHNA, CDR2 SNTAGT. The J segment lost 6 bases and the V segment lost 4 bases, leaving 1 base of the junction unmatched. The CDR3 DNA sequence: TGTGCCAGCAGTGGGACTAGCGGGGGGGCCAATGAGCAGTTCTTC. This gives the protein CASSGTSGGANEQFF.

The CDR3 loop is CASSWDTLNPTNEKLFF. The CDR3, as DNA: TGTGCCAGCAGTTGGGACACTCTCAACCCAACTAATGAAAAACTGTTTTTT. The V and J genes are TRBV28 and TRBJ1-4; the D gene is possibly TRBD1 (6 bases). Germline V lookup: CDR1 MDHEN, CDR2 SYDVKM. The V and J ends lost 4 bases and 0 bases respectively, with 15 bases between them. This CDR3 region has 17 residues.

The chain has TRBV19 and TRBJ2-7; TRBD2 agrees at 9 bases. The V and J ends lost 3 bases and 2 bases, in that order; junction bases with no gene match: 5. The CDR3 covers 15 residues. The germline CDR1 and CDR2 sequences are LNHDA and SQIVND (reference sequence). CDR3 bases: TGTGCCAGTAGTATTGGGCTAGCGGGAACCTACGAGCAGTACTTC. Amino acid sequence: CASSIGLAGTYEQYF. The entire variable domain, with the rest obtained from reference TRBV19 and TRBJ2-7, is as follows: DGGITQSPKYLFRKEGQNVTLSCEQNLNHDAMYWYRQDPGQGLRLIYYSQIVNDFQKGDIAEGYSVSREKKESFPLTVTSAQKNPTAFYLCASSIGLAGTYEQYFGPGTRLTVT.

The V and J genes are TRBV23-1 and TRBJ2-5; D unresolved. TRBV23-1 qualifies as an ORF whose function is uncertain. This CDR3 contains 17 residues. Trimming cost V 0 bases and J 5 bases, with 19 bases left between them. The CDR3 DNA is TGCGCCAGCAGTCAATCCGGTAGGGCAGACCCAGGTGAGACCCAGTACTTC. Amino acid sequence: CASSQSGRADPGETQYF.

The chain links TRBV9 to TRBJ2-3, with D hard to call. Trimming stripped 1 base from V and 3 bases from J, with 6 bases between. There are 13 residues in the CDR3. Per the germline V gene, CDR1 is SGDLS and CDR2 is YYNGEE. CDR3 coding DNA: TGTGCCAGCAGCGTACTGAGGACAGATACGCAGTATTTT. Protein product: CASSVLRTDTQYF.

The chain combines TRBV6-8 with TRBJ2-2, with D perhaps assigned TRBD1 or TRBD2 (6 bases each). The CDR3 sequence is 14 residues long. Germline-derived CDR1 and CDR2 are MNHGY and SAAAGT. Trimming cost V 5 bases and J 5 bases, with 12 bases left between them. The CDR3 protein is CASSPRGPTGELFF. The CDR3 DNA reads as TGTGCCAGCAGTCCCCGGGGGCCAACCGGGGAGCTGTTTTTT.

The rearrangement joins TRBV19 to TRBJ2-5; the D is unclear. Germline V lookup: CDR1 LNHDA, CDR2 SQIVND (reference sequence). The CDR3 extends over 11 amino acids. Trimming pared 3 bases from V and 4 bases from J, leaving 3 bases between. DNA of the CDR3: TGTGCCAGTAGTATGGGAGAGACCCAGTACTTC. Translated: CASSMGETQYF.